The 28 T cell receptor beta chains listed next were all sequenced from one sample in a study of T cell responses to AZD1222 COVID-19 vaccine. Method: immunoSEQ multiplex PCR; TCRdb's copy keeps in-frame clones and lacks some. The repertoire holds approximately 150,000 clones, with about 92% as singletons. The input for sequencing was peripheral blood, taken on day 0 of AZD1222 vaccination. The source is an adult in good health.

This clone appeared a single time. For the CDR3, the DNA is TGTGCCAGCGCCGTTAACACTGAAGCTTTCTTT. Its protein is CASAVNTEAFF. The genes are TRBV7-8 and TRBJ1-1; D is unresolved. The V end was cut by 8 bases, the J end by 2 bases, with 6 bases between. This CDR3 has 11 residues. Germline V lookup: CDR1 SGHVS, CDR2 FQNEAQ.

The J gene is TRBJ1-1, the V gene TRBV30; D is perhaps TRBD1 (5 bases). Trimming stripped 1 base from V and 1 base from J, with 19 bases between. Germline values: CDR1 GTSNPN, CDR2 SVGIG (reference sequence). This CDR3 contains 17 residues. DNA for the CDR3: TGTGCCTGGAGTGAAACCACATACAGAGGGGCGAACACTGAAGCTTTCTTT. Protein sequence: CAWSETTYRGANTEAFF.

The chain links TRBV3-1 (or the pseudogene TRBV3-2) to TRBJ2-7; D might be TRBD1 or TRBD2, each matching 5 bases. The CDR3 is 12 amino acids. The ends were cut back, 0 bases at V and 7 bases at J, with 7 bases in the middle. Germline V gives CDR1 LGHDT, CDR2 YNNKEL (reference sequence). The DNA of the CDR3 is TGTGCCAGCAGCCAAGATTGGGGGGAGCAGTACTTC. This sequence encodes CASSQDWGEQYF.

The chain recombines TRBV23-1 with TRBJ2-3; TRBD2 matches 7 bases. TRBV23-1 falls under the ORF class, with uncertain function. The length of the CDR3 is 13 residues. Losses at the gene ends were 3 bases for V and 11 bases for J; bases not matched to a gene: 8. CDR3 sequence: CASSHPREERQYF. The CDR3 DNA reads as TGCGCCAGCAGTCACCCCCGGGAGGAGAGGCAGTATTTT.

This clone was detected once. V gene TRBV5-1 combines with J gene TRBJ2-1, with TRBD2 matching 9 bases. Losses at the gene ends were 2 bases for V and 8 bases for J; bases not matched to a gene: 5. Per germline, CDR1 SGHRS and CDR2 YFSETQ. The CDR3 spans 14 residues. This chain's CDR3 is CASSLAGGFDEQFF. The CDR3 nucleotides are TGCGCCAGCAGCTTAGCGGGAGGTTTCGATGAGCAGTTCTTC.

The V and J genes are TRBV6-6 and TRBJ1-2, with TRBD1 matching 8 bases. V lost 6 bases to trimming and J lost 4 bases; unmatched junction nucleotides: 10. CDR1 and CDR2 from the germline V gene are MNHNY and SVGAGI (reference sequence). The CDR3 runs to 15 residues. CDR3 in amino acids: CASRGGTGDFYGYTF. The CDR3 bases are TGTGCCAGCAGGGGGGGGACAGGCGACTTCTATGGCTACACCTTC.

V is TRBV6-2 or TRBV6-3 and J is TRBJ2-7, with D perhaps TRBD1 (5 bases). The V and J ends lost 4 bases and 3 bases respectively, with 10 bases between them. The CDR3 totals 13 residues. Germline V gene lookup returns CDR1 MNHEY and CDR2 SVGEGT. The CDR3 protein is CASSSLRVYEQYF. The DNA for the CDR3 is TGTGCCAGCAGTTCCCTCAGGGTCTACGAGCAGTACTTC.

The chain couples TRBV7-8 to TRBJ1-3, with D possibly TRBD1 on 5 matching bases. The CDR3 length is 15 residues. Germline V gene lookup returns CDR1 SGHVS and CDR2 FQNEAQ. Trimming shortened V by 1 base and J by 3 bases, and 10 bases separated the two germline ends. CDR3 DNA: TGTGCCAGCAGCTTAGGCGGGACGTTTGGAAACACCATATATTTT. It codes for CASSLGGTFGNTIYF.

This clone came up once. The J gene is TRBJ1-2, the V gene TRBV7-8; D is perhaps TRBD1 (6 bases). Germline V gives CDR1 SGHVS, CDR2 FQNEAQ. CDR3 size: 15 residues. V was trimmed by 5 bases and J by 7 bases, leaving 20 bases between them. The CDR3 coding sequence is TGTGCCAGCAGCACCCTCCGGGGGGCGAAGGGTGGCTACACCTTC. It is translated as CASSTLRGAKGGYTF.

The chain joins TRBV7-2 to TRBJ2-1; tentatively, D is TRBD1 (5 bases). This CDR3 is built from 15 residues. Trimming took 4 bases from V and 0 from J, leaving 10 bases between them. Germline assignment: CDR1 SGHTA and CDR2 FQGNSA. CDR3 coding DNA: TGTGCCAGCAGCTCCCAGGGTTCCTCCTACAATGAGCAGTTCTTC. As protein: CASSSQGSSYNEQFF. The full variable domain, with the rest looked up from reference TRBV7-2 and TRBJ2-1, is GAGVSQSPSNKVTEKGKDVELRCDPISGHTALYWYRQSLGQGLEFLIYFQGNSAPDKSGLPSDRFSAERTGGSVSTLTIQRTQQEDSAVYLCASSSQGSSYNEQFFGPGTRLTVL.

The chain has TRBV7-8 and TRBJ1-2; 9 bases align to TRBD1. The CDR3 contains 16 residues. Germline CDR1 and CDR2: SGHVS and FQNEAQ. Germline trimming cut 1 base from V and 2 bases from J; bases unmatched to any gene: 5. The CDR3 spells CASSLVSDRGNYGYTF. The CDR3 DNA is TGTGCCAGCAGCTTAGTTAGCGACAGGGGGAACTATGGCTACACCTTC.

The chain is built from TRBV28 and TRBJ1-1; weak D call: TRBD1 (5 bases). The V end lost 11 bases, the J end lost 3 bases, and 25 bases lay between the germline ends. This CDR3 comprises 16 residues. Germline CDR1 MDHEN, CDR2 SYDVKM. CDR3 sequence reads: CAGSRFRSMGDTEAFF. CDR3 nucleotide sequence: TGTGCCGGAAGCAGGTTCCGATCCATGGGGGACACTGAAGCTTTCTTT.

V is TRBV12-3 or TRBV12-4 and J is TRBJ2-7, with 8 bases identical to TRBD1. V lost 4 bases to trimming and J lost 11 bases; unmatched junction nucleotides: 4. The CDR3 sequence is 11 residues long. The CDR3: CASSSRTGKYF. The CDR3 DNA follows: TGTGCCAGCAGTTCCCGGACAGGGAAGTACTTC.

Notes on this clone: At the DNA level, this CDR3 is encoded by other sequences in the same sample as well. The chain links TRBV4-1 to TRBJ1-5, with 8 bases identical to TRBD1. The V gene end was trimmed by 3 bases and the J gene end by 3 bases; junction bases not matched to a gene: 4. Germline V gives CDR1 MGHRA, CDR2 YSYEKL. The CDR3 extends over 15 amino acids. CDR3 protein: CASSHGQGNNQPQHF. The CDR3, as DNA: TGCGCCAGCAGCCACGGACAGGGAAACAATCAGCCCCAGCATTTT.

The chain links TRBV6-2 or TRBV6-3 to TRBJ2-6; the D gene is possibly TRBD2 (6 bases). Germline-derived CDR1 and CDR2 are MNHEY and SVGEGT. The CDR3 loop spans 18 amino acids. The V and J ends lost 0 bases and 0 bases respectively, with 12 bases between them. Here the CDR3 DNA reads TGTGCCAGCAGTTACTCGGGAGGACCGAACTCTGGGGCCAACGTCCTGACTTTC. Translating it yields CASSYSGGPNSGANVLTF.

The rearrangement joins TRBV13 to TRBJ2-5; 9 positions match TRBD1. The ends lost 3 bases at V and 4 bases at J; junction bases unmatched: 21. The CDR3 spans 20 residues. Germline V lookup: CDR1 PRHDT, CDR2 FYEKMQ (reference sequence). The CDR3 DNA is TGTGCCAGCAGCTTGATAGGGGACAGGGCTTTTTACGGCACCGCAGAGACCCAGTACTTC. This codes for CASSLIGDRAFYGTAETQYF.

The chain has TRBV24-1 and TRBJ2-2; the D gene is possibly TRBD1 (5 bases). The CDR3 runs 14 residues. The germline V gene has CDR1 KGHDR and CDR2 SFDVKD. Trimming removed 4 bases from V and 2 bases from J, with 7 bases in between. As DNA, the CDR3 is TGTGCCACCAGTGACAGGGAAAACACCGGGGAGCTGTTTTTT. Encoded protein: CATSDRENTGELFF.

The chain has TRBV27 and TRBJ1-1; D gene ambiguous. Germline CDR1 and CDR2: MNHEY and SMNVEV (reference sequence). Trimming shortened V by 0 bases and J by 0 bases, and 11 bases separated the two germline ends. This CDR3 has 16 residues. In nucleotides, the CDR3 is TGTGCCAGCAGTTTATCGTGGGAGGGTATGAACACTGAAGCTTTCTTT. Protein product: CASSLSWEGMNTEAFF.

This clone was detected only once. This chain's CDR3 is CASSPGQGMGGYTF. DNA of the CDR3: TGCGCCAGCAGCCCGGGACAGGGGATGGGGGGCTACACCTTC. The V call is TRBV5-1, the J call TRBJ1-2; TRBD1 agrees at 10 bases. V dropped 4 bases and J dropped 8; count of bases not matched to a gene: 8. Germline loops: CDR1 SGHRS, CDR2 YFSETQ. This CDR3 region has 14 residues.

The rearrangement links TRBV5-1 to TRBJ2-1; D unresolved. This CDR3 is 15 amino acids long. V was trimmed by 0 bases and J by 3 bases, leaving 10 bases between them. Germline V gene data show CDR1 as SGHRS and CDR2 as YFSETQ. For the CDR3, the DNA is TGCGCCAGCAGCTTGGATGTGGGAATCTACAATGAGCAGTTCTTC. Translation gives CASSLDVGIYNEQFF.

The chain employs TRBV5-4 and TRBJ1-5, with D possibly TRBD1 on 6 matching bases. Germline CDR1 SGHNT, CDR2 YYREEE (reference sequence). This CDR3 comprises 15 residues. V was clipped by 4 bases and J by 5 bases, with 16 bases between them. The chain's CDR3 is CASSTGGGGDQPQHF. CDR3 coding DNA: TGTGCCAGCAGCACCGGTGGGGGCGGAGATCAGCCCCAGCATTTT.

The chain couples TRBV19 to TRBJ2-1, with 11 nucleotides matching TRBD2. Germline CDR1 LNHDA, CDR2 SQIVND (reference sequence). There are 17 residues in the CDR3. Losses at the gene ends were 0 bases for V and 2 bases for J; bases not matched to a gene: 3. In nucleotides, the CDR3 is TGTGCCAGTAGTATAGATTTAGCGGGAGGGCCCTACAATGAGCAGTTCTTC. It yields the protein CASSIDLAGGPYNEQFF.

A note on this clone: At one end the junction does not follow the germline gene, possibly because of a read error. The CDR3 region is CASSLKENF. CDR3 in DNA: TGTGCCAGCAGTTTAAAGGAAAATTTT. J is TRBJ1-1 and V is TRBV12-3 or TRBV12-4; no definite D call. This CDR3 is 9 amino acids long.

This chain links TRBV7-8 with TRBJ1-4; 11 positions match TRBD1. The CDR3 loop spans 20 amino acids. V was clipped by 3 bases and J by 0 bases; unmatched bases: 12. The germline V gene encodes CDR1 SGHVS and CDR2 FQNEAQ. The CDR3 protein is CASSLTGGTGGAATNEKLFF. In nucleotides, the CDR3 is TGTGCCAGCAGCTTGACCGGTGGGACAGGGGGAGCGGCAACTAATGAAAAACTGTTTTTT.

This clone was seen once. CDR3 DNA sequence: TGTGCCATCAGTGAGCAGGGCTTCTCTGGAAACACCATATATTTT. Translation gives CAISEQGFSGNTIYF. The chain is built from TRBV10-3 and TRBJ1-3; possible D gene TRBD1, 5 bases. Trimming pared 2 bases from V and 0 bases from J, leaving 8 bases between. Looked up from germline, CDR1 is ENHRY and CDR2 is SYGVKD. There are 15 residues in the CDR3.

The chain is built from TRBV9 and TRBJ2-7; weak D call: TRBD2 (5 bases). Germline V gene sequence: CDR1 SGDLS, CDR2 YYNGEE. Trimming took 6 bases from V and 4 from J, leaving 14 bases between them. The CDR3 contains 13 residues. The CDR3 loop reads CASNEQPGYEQYF. The CDR3 DNA follows: TGTGCCAGCAACGAACAACCGGGGTACGAGCAGTACTTC.

CDR3: CASSVSVAGGEGRTDTQYF. The CDR3 DNA is TGTGCCAGCAGCGTCTCCGTAGCGGGGGGAGAGGGCCGCACAGATACGCAGTATTTT. The chain employs TRBV9 and TRBJ2-3; 10 bases are a match to TRBD2. Germline values: CDR1 SGDLS, CDR2 YYNGEE. This CDR3 is built from 19 residues. Germline trimming cut 2 bases from V and 1 base from J; bases unmatched to any gene: 13.

This chain connects TRBV5-4 to TRBJ2-5; 9 nucleotides match TRBD1. This CDR3 spans 18 amino acids. Germline V gene data show CDR1 as SGHNT and CDR2 as YYREEE (reference sequence). After removal of 0 bases from V and 3 bases from J, the junction contained 12 bases not matched to a gene. In DNA, the CDR3 is TGTGCCAGCAGCTTGGCCGCCGGGACAGGGTCAATAGAAGAGACCCAGTACTTC. It is translated as CASSLAAGTGSIEETQYF.